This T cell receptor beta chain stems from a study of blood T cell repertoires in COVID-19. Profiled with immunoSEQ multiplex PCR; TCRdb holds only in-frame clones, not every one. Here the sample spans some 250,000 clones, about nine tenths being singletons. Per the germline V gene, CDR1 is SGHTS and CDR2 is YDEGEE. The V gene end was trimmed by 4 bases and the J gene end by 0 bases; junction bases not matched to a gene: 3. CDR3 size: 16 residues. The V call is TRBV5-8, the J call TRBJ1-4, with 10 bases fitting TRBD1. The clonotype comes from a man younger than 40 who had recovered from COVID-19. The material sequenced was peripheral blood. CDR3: CASSAGTGATNEKLFF. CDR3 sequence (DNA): TGTGCCAGCAGCGCCGGGACAGGGGCAACTAATGAAAAACTGTTTTTT.